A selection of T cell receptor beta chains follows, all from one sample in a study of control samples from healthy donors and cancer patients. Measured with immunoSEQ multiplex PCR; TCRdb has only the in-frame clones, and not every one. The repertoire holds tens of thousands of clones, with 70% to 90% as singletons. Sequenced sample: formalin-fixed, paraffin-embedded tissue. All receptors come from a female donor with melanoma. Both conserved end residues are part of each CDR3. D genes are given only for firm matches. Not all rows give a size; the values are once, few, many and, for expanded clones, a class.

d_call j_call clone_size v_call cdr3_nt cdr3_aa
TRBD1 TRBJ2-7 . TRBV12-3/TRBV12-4 TGTGCCAGCAGTCCGGGACAGGGCAACGAGCAGTACTTC CASSPGQGNEQYF
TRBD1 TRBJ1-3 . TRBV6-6 TGTGCCAGCAGGCATACAGGGGACGGCTCTGGAAACACCATATATTTT CASRHTGDGSGNTIYF
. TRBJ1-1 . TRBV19 TGTGCCAGTAGTATACGGCACGGGAGTACTGAAGCTTTCTTT CASSIRHGSTEAFF
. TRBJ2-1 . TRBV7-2 TGTGCCAGCAGCTGGGGGCCCGAACTTAACAATGAGCAGTTCTTC CASSWGPELNNEQFF
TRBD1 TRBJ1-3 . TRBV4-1 TGCGCCAGCAGCCAAGGAGCTAGGCCGGGACAGGGGGTCCACTCTGGAAACACCATATATTTT CASSQGARPGQGVHSGNTIYF
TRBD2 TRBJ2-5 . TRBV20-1 TGCAGTGCTAGTTACGGGACTAGCGCCCAGGAGACCCAGTACTTC CSASYGTSAQETQYF
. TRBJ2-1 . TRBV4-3 TGCGCCAGCAGCAACCTCCGGACATACAACAATGAGCAGTTCTTC CASSNLRTYNNEQFF
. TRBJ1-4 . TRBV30 TGTGCCGGCCATATCACTAATGAAAAACTGTTTTTT CAGHITNEKLFF
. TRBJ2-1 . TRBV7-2 TGTGCCAGCAGCATTCTAGAGGGTTATGAGCAGTTCTTC CASSILEGYEQFF
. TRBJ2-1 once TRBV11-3 TGTGCCAGCAGCCTAGGGGGGAGGGAGCAGTTCTTC CASSLGGREQFF
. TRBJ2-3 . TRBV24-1 TGTGCCACCAGTGATACGGATACGCAGTATTTT CATSDTDTQYF
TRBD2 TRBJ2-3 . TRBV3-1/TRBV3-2 TGTGCCAGCAGCCAAGGACTAGCGGGAGGCCTCACGAATACGCAGTATTTT CASSQGLAGGLTNTQYF
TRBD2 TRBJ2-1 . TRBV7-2 TGTGCCAGCAGCTTAGGAAATTGGGGGAGGGAGGAGCAGTTCTTC CASSLGNWGREEQFF
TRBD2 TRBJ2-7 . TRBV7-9 TGTGCCAGCAGCTTATCAGGGACTAGTAAGTACGAGCAGTACTTC CASSLSGTSKYEQYF
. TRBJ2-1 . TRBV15 TGTGCCACCAGTTCCTGGGCGGGGAGAACCAATGAGCAGTTCTTC CATSSWAGRTNEQFF
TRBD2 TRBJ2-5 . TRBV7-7 TGTGCCAGCAGCTTAAACGCGGGAGGGGGAGAGACCCAGTACTTC CASSLNAGGGETQYF
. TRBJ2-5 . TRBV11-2 TGTGCCAGCAGCTCGGGACCGAAAGGGGAGACCCAGTACTTC CASSSGPKGETQYF
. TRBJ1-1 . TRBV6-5 TGTGCCAGCTGGGAGGGACGGAGGGCTGAAGCTTTCTTT CASWEGRRAEAFF
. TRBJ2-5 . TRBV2 TGTGCCAGCAAAGAGACCCAGTACTTC CASKETQYF
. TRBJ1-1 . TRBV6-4 TGTGCCAGCAGGGAAGGACTGAACACTGAAGCTTTCTTT CASREGLNTEAFF
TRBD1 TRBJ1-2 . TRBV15 TGTGCCACCAGCAGAGTAGGACAGGGGGCGGTATTAATTGGGGACTATGGCTACACCTTC CATSRVGQGAVLIGDYGYTF
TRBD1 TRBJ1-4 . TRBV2 TGTGCCAGCAGCCAATCCCGACAGGGTGTAAAACTGTTTTTT CASSQSRQGVKLFF
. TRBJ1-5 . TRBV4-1 TGCGCCAGCAGCCAAACGCCCCCCAGGTCGAGTCAGCCCCAGCATTTT CASSQTPPRSSQPQHF
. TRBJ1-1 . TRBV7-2 TGTGCCAGCAGCTTAGTGTCGCAGAACACTGAAGCTTTCTTT CASSLVSQNTEAFF
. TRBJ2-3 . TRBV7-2 TGTGCCAGCAGCCCCGCACCGCGGGCAGATACGCAGTATTTT CASSPAPRADTQYF
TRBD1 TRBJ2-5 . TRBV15 TGTGCCACCAGCAGAGAAGGGGGCGGTCGGGAGACCCAGTACTTC CATSREGGGRETQYF
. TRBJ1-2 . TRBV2 TGTGCCAGCAGTGAAGGGGCTCTGACGGCTGGCTACACCTTC CASSEGALTAGYTF
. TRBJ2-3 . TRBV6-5 TGTGCCAGCAGTTACACGAGGGAGACAGATACGCAGTATTTT CASSYTRETDTQYF
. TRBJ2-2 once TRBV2 TGTGCCAGCAGGGAAGAGGGAAGCTACTTAACCGGGGAGCTGTTTTTT CASREEGSYLTGELFF
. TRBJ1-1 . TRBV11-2 TGTGCCAGCAGCTTAGTCGACAGCTCGAGAACTGAAGCTTTCTTT CASSLVDSSRTEAFF
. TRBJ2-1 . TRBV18 TGTGCCAGCTCACCACCGGCGGTTGCCTACAATGAGCAGTTCTTC CASSPPAVAYNEQFF
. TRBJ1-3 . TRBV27 TGTGCCAGCCACTCGGTGGGGGGAAACACCATATATTTT CASHSVGGNTIYF
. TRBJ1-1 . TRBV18 TGTGCCAGCTCCCAGAACCGGGGGATTGAAGCTTTCTTT CASSQNRGIEAFF
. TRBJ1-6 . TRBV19 TGTGCCAGTAGTATAGGCAGGGAGATATCAAGTTCACCCCTCCACTTT CASSIGREISSSPLHF
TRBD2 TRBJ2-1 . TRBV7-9 TGTGCCAGCAGCTTATCTAGCGGGAGGGGTGATGAGCAGTTCTTC CASSLSSGRGDEQFF
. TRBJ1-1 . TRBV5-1 TGCGCCAGCAGCTCCTCGGGGGTCGGGAACACTGAAGCTTTCTTT CASSSSGVGNTEAFF
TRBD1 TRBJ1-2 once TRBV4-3 TGCGCCAGCAGCCACCCCGGGACAGCCGGCTACACCTTC CASSHPGTAGYTF
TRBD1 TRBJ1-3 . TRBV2 TGTGCCAGCAGGGAGGGGGCGAGAAACACCATATATTTT CASREGARNTIYF
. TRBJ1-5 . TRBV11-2 TGTGCCAGCAGCTTAGATAGTACCGGGAAGCCCCAGCATTTT CASSLDSTGKPQHF
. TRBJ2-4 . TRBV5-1 TGCGCCAGCAGCTTGGAACCTGAGACTAGATCTTTCATTCAGTACTTC CASSLEPETRSFIQYF
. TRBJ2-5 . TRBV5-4 TGTGCCAGCAGCCCGGTCCTCGGGGGCTTAGAGACCCAGTACTTC CASSPVLGGLETQYF
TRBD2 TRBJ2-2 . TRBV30 TGTGCCTGGAGCGGGACTAGCGGGGCCTCCGGGGAGCTGTTTTTT CAWSGTSGASGELFF
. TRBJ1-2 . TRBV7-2 TGTGCCAGCAGCTTAAAAGGGCCTCAATCATCGAGTGGCTACACCTTC CASSLKGPQSSSGYTF
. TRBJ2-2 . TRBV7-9 TGTGCCAGCAGGCCCACAACGACCGGGGAGCTGTTTTTT CASRPTTTGELFF
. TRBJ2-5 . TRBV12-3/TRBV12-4 TGTGCCAGCAGTTTTGGGGAGACCCAGTACTTC CASSFGETQYF
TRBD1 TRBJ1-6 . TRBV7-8 TGTGCCAGCAGCTCCCAAGACAGGGGGATATCACCCCTCCACTTT CASSSQDRGISPLHF
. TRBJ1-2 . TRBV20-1 TGCAGTGCCTCGACCTATGGCTACACCTTC CSASTYGYTF
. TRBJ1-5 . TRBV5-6 TGTGCCAGCAGCTCCTGGCCAAATCAGCCCCAGCATTTT CASSSWPNQPQHF
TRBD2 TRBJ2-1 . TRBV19 TGTGCCAGTAGTAACATAGGGACTAGCGGCCTTACCTACAATGAGCAGTTCTTC CASSNIGTSGLTYNEQFF
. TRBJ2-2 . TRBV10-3 TGTGCCTTGGGGACTGGAAACACCGGGGAGCTGTTTTTT CALGTGNTGELFF
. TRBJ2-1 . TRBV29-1 TGCAGCGTCGTGGGGGAGAGCTCCTACAATGAGCAGTTCTTC CSVVGESSYNEQFF
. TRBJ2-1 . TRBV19 TGTGCCAGTAGTATGGGGCCTAATGGCTACAATGAGCAGTTCTTC CASSMGPNGYNEQFF
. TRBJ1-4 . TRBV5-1 TGCGCCAGCAAACCGGGACACGGAAAAGAAAAACTGTTTTTT CASKPGHGKEKLFF
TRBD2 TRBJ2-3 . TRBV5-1 TGCGCCAGCAGCTTGGGGACTAGCGGGAGTGATACGCAGTATTTT CASSLGTSGSDTQYF
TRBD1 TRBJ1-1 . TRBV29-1 TGCAGCGTTTATCGACAGGGGGCATGGACTGAAGCTTTCTTT CSVYRQGAWTEAFF
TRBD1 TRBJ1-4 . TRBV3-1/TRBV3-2 TGTGCCAGCTCCCATTCCGGGACAGGGGGTGAAAAACTGTTTTTT CASSHSGTGGEKLFF